A single T cell receptor beta chain is shown here with its context. The antigen it recognizes is unknown. Base qualities are not recorded, but no much larger clone differs from it by a single base. These data come from a study of blood T cell repertoires in COVID-19 (dated by TCRdb to about 2020). About the full investigation: Samples from collaborators originated in the United States, Italy and Spain and spanned both the acute and convalescent phases of COVID-19. The prospective study material was composed of cDNA or gDNA derived from T cells, B-cell-depleted T cells, or PBMCs. Deeply sampled blood TCRbeta repertoires from subjects exposed to, actively infected with, or recovered from COVID-19 were included in the dataset. The repertoires were made available in a free public database intended to serve as a resource for research on the immune response to SARS-CoV-2. Samples were obtained from the ongoing ImmuneRACE study (first 160 participants) and from 1,254 subjects provided by 6 global collaborators. A de-identified subject ID, COVID-19 status, age in years and sex were almost always included in the sample metadata. Where available, HLA class I and class II types were obtained from metadata supplied by the sample provider rather than from assay-based typing.

Broader findings and caveats from the paper: Clinical and demographic metadata were provided uncurated, with the amount varying by source and participant.

TCRbeta CDR3 regions were amplified from genomic DNA by means of the immunoSEQ Assay, a bias-controlled multiplex PCR. Processing in the source paper ran as follows. The number of nucleated cells in each sample was estimated by amplification of reference gene primers within the assay. To quantify the absolute abundance of each unique TCRbeta CDR3 rearrangement, sequence reads were collapsed and filtered. Productive Simpson clonality was computed per sample as the square root of Simpson's diversity index over productive rearrangements. TCRdb provides this immuneACCESS table in a form limited to in-frame rearrangements. Some clones are lacking; in checked studies, under half of them reflect an unresolved V gene, and why the rest are absent is not known. For V, J and clone size, that table is used; D and trimming come from the DNA. The sample table shows 75,000 to 100,000 clones, and around 85% are seen once. The ten biggest clones cover less than 4.5% of the sample.

V gives up 3 bases and J gives up 7 bases, and the segment between their germline ends measures 6 bases. Including the terminal cysteine and phenylalanine, the CDR3 comprises 11 residues. The read is trimmed to its CDR3 DNA, 33 bases read in frame from base 1. Based on the germline V gene, the CDR1 and CDR2 sequences are SGHAT and FQNNGV. Whole blood was collected in K2EDTA tubes by collaborating institutions according to the institutions' own protocols. For TCRbeta analysis, collaborators shipped samples as frozen whole blood, isolated PBMCs, or DNA extracted from either of those sample types. Sequenced sample: peripheral blood. This TCR was recovered from a man in his sixties with acute or convalescent COVID-19. In this chain, TRBV11-2 is recombined with TRBJ1-2; D gene: possibly TRBD1, on 6 matching bases. The CDR3 protein is CASSFRGGYTF. The nucleotides are TGTGCCAGCAGCTTCAGGGGTGGCTACACCTTC.